This entry is about one TCR beta chain. What it recognizes is unknown. Reverse transcription of extracted RNA yielded cDNA, which provided the sequencing template. The method was immunoSEQ multiplex PCR; TCRdb's version includes in-frame clones alone and lacks a portion of them. The sample includes about 140,000 clones, roughly 46% of them seen just once. The sample belongs to a study of CD8+ T cells in alopecia areata. Points from the study as a whole: Clonality exceeded that of normal scalp in lesional scalp, most notably in alopecia totalis/universalis.

The sequence came from a human donor with alopecia areata. The material sequenced was CD4+ T cells sorted from blood, taken at week 0.

CDR3 in DNA: TGTGCCAGCAGTGCGACAGGGGGGCTCTACGAGCAGTACTTC. As protein: CASSATGGLYEQYF. The genes are TRBV28 and TRBJ2-7; TRBD1 aligns across 9 bases. V lost 5 bases, J lost 3 bases, and 5 bases stayed unmatched. In germline, CDR1 is MDHEN, CDR2 SYDVKM. This CDR3 has 14 amino acids.